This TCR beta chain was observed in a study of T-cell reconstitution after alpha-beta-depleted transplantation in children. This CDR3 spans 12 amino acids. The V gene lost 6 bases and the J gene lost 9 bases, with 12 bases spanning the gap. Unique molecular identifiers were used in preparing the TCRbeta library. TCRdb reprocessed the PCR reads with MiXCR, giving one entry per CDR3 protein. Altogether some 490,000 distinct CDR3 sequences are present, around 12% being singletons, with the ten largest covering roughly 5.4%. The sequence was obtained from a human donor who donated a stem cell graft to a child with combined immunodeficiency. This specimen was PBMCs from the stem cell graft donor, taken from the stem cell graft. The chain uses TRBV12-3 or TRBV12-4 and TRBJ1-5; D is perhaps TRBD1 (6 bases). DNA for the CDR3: TGTGCCAGCAGCGCACAGGGAGCGCCCCAGCATTTT. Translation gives CASSAQGAPQHF.